This TCR beta chain appears in the sequencing data of a study of T cell responses to AZD1222 COVID-19 vaccine. Study-wide points: Variant regions that are unmutated are reportedly the target of nearly half of spike-specific TCRs.

Trimming took 4 bases from V and 1 from J, leaving 8 bases between them. This CDR3 is built from 13 residues. Per the germline V gene, CDR1 is SGHRS and CDR2 is YFSETQ. Produced via immunoSEQ multiplex PCR; TCRdb's table is partial and in-frame only. The sample has 150,000 to 200,000 clones; around 94% are singletons. On this clone itself: The target antigen is unknown.

The clonotype originates from an adult in good health. This chain links TRBV5-1 with TRBJ1-2, with D perhaps matching TRBD1 (6 bases). This specimen was peripheral blood, taken on day 0 of AZD1222 vaccination. The CDR3 nucleotides read TGCGCCAGCAGCCAGGGGCATAACTATGGCTACACCTTC. It codes for CASSQGHNYGYTF.